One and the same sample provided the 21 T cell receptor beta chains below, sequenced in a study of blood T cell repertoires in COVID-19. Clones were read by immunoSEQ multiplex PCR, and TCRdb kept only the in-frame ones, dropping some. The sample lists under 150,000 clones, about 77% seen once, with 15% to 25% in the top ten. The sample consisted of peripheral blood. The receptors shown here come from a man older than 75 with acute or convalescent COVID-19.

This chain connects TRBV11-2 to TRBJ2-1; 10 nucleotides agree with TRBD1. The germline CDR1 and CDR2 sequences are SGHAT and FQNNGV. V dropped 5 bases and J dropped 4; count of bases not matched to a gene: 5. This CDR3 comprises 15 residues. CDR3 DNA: TGTGCCAGCAGCGCCGGACAGGGGGTTTACAATGAGCAGTTCTTC. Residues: CASSAGQGVYNEQFF.

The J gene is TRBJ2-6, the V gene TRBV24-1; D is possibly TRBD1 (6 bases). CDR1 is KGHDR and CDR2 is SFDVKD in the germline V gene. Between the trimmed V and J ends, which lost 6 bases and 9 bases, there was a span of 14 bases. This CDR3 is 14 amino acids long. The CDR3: CATSSPVQGNVLTF. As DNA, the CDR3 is TGTGCCACCAGTAGTCCCGTACAGGGCAACGTCCTGACTTTC.

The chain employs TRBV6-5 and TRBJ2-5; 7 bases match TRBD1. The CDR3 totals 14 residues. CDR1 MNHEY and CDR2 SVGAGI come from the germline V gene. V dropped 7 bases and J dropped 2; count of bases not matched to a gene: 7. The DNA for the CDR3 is TGTGCCAGCACCAGGGGACAGCCGCAAGAGACCCAGTACTTC. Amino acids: CASTRGQPQETQYF.

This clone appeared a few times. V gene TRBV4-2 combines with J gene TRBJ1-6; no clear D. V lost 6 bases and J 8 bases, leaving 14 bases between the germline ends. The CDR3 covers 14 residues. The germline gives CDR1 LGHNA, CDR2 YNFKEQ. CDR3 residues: CASRSGVTDSPLHF. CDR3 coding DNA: TGTGCCAGCAGATCCGGGGTAACGGATTCACCCCTCCACTTT.

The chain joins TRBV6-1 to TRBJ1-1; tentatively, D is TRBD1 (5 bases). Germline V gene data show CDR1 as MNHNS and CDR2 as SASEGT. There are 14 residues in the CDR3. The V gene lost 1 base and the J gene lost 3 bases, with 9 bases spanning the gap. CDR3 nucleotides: TGTGCCAGCAGTGAAGGACAGACCTACACTGAAGCTTTCTTT. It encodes CASSEGQTYTEAFF.

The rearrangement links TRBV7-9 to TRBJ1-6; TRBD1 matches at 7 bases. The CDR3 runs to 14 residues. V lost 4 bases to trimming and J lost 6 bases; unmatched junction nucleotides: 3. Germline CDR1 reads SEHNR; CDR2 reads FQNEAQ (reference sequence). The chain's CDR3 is CASSWGQRNSPLHF. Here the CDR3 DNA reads TGTGCCAGCAGCTGGGGACAGCGTAATTCACCCCTCCACTTT.

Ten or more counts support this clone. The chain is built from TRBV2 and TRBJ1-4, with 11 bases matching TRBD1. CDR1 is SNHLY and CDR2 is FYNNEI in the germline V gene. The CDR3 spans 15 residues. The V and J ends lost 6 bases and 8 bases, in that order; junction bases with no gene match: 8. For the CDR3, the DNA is TGTGCCAGCAGACTTCCTAGGGACAGGGGGGAAAAACTGTTTTTT. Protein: CASRLPRDRGEKLFF.

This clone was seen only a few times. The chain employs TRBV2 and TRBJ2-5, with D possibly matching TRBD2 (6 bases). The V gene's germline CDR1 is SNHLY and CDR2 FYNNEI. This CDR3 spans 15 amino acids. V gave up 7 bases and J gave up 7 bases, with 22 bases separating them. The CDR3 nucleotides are TGTGCCAGCAAGGGGTTAGCGGTGTCGTGGGGGACCCAGTACTTC. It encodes CASKGLAVSWGTQYF.

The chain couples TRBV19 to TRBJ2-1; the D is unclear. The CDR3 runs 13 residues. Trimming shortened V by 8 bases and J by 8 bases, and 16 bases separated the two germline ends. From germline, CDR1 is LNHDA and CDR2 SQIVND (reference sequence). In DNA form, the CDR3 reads TGTGCCAGTCACGACCTAGAGAGGCATGAGCAGTTCTTC. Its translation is CASHDLERHEQFF.

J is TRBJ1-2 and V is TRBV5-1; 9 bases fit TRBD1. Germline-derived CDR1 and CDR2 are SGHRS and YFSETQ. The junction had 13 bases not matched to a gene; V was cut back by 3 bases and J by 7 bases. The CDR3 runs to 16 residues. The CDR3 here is CASSSGTGPRFGGYTF. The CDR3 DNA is TGCGCCAGCAGCTCCGGGACAGGGCCCCGATTTGGTGGCTACACCTTC.

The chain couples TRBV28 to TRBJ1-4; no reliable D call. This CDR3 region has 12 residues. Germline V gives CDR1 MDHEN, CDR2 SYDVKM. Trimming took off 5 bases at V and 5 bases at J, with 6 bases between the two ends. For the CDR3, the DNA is TGTGCCAGCAGTCGCAGGAATGAAAAACTGTTTTTT. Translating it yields CASSRRNEKLFF.

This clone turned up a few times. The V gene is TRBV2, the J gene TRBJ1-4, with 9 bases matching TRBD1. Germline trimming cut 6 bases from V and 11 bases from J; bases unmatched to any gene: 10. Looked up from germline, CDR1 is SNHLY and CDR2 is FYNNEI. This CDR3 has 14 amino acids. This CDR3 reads CASSYGQGLGKLFF. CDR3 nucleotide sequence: TGTGCCAGCAGCTACGGACAGGGGTTAGGTAAACTGTTTTTT. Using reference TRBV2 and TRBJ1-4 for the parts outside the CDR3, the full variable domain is EPEVTQTPSHQVTQMGQEVILRCVPISNHLYFYWYRQILGQKVEFLVSFYNNEISEKSEIFDDQFSVERPDGSNFTLKIRSTKLEDSAMYFCASSYGQGLGKLFFGSGTQLSVL.

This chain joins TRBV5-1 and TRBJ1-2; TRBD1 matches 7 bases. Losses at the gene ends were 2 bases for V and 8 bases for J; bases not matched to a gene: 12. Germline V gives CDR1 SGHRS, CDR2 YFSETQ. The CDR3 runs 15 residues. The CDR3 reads CASSFEGGRGKGYTF. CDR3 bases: TGCGCCAGCAGCTTTGAGGGAGGCAGGGGGAAGGGCTACACCTTC.

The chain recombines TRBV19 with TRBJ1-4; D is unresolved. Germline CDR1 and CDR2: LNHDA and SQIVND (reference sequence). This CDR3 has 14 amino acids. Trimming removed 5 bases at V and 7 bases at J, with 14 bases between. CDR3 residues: CASSGGRTFEKLFF. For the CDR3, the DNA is TGTGCCAGTAGTGGCGGGAGGACGTTTGAAAAACTGTTTTTT.

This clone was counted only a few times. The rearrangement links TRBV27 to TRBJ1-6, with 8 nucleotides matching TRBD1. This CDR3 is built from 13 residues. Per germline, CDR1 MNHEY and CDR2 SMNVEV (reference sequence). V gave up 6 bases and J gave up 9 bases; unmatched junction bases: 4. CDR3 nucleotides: TGTGCCAGCAGCCGGGGACAGGCTTCACCCCTCCACTTT. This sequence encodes CASSRGQASPLHF.

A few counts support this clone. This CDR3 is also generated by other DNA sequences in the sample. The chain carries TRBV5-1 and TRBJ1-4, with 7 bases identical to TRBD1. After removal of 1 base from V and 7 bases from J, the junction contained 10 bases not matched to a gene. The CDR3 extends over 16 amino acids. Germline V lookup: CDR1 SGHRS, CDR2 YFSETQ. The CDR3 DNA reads TGCGCCAGCAGCTTGAGAGTGTTAGGGGGCGGTGAAAAACTGTTTTTT. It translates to CASSLRVLGGGEKLFF.

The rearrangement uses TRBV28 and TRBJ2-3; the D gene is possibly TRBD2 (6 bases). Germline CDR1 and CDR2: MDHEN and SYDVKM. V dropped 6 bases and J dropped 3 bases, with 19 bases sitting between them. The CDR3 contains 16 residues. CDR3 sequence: CASRGVGRGFTDTQYF. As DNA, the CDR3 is TGTGCCAGCAGGGGGGTTGGGCGGGGCTTTACAGATACGCAGTATTTT.

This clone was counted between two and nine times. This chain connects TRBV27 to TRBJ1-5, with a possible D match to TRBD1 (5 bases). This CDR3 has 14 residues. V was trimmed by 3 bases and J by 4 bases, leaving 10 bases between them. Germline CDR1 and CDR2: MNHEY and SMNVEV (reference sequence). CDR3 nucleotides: TGTGCCAGCAGTTTGGCAGGGCGAAATCAGCCCCAGCATTTT. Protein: CASSLAGRNQPQHF.

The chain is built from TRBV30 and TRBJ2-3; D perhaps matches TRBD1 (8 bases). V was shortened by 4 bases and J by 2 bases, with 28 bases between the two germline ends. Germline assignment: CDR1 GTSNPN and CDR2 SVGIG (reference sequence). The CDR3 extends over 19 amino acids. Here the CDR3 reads CAWTHRGRGRAQTTDTQYF. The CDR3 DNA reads TGTGCCTGGACCCACAGGGGGAGGGGCCGTGCCCAAACCACAGATACGCAGTATTTT.

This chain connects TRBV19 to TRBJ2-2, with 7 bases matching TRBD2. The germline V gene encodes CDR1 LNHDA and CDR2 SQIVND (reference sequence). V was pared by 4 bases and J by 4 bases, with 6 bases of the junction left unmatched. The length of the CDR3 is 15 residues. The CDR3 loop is CASSSGGVSTGELFF. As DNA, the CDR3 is TGTGCCAGTAGTAGCGGGGGAGTGAGCACCGGGGAGCTGTTTTTT.

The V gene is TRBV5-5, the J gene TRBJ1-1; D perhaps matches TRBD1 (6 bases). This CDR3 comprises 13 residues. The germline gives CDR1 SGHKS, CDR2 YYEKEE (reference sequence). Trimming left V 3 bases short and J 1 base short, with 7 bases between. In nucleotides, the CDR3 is TGTGCCAGCAGCTCGACAGGGAACACTGAAGCTTTCTTT. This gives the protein CASSSTGNTEAFF. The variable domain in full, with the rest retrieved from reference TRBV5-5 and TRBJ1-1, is DAGVTQSPTHLIKTRGQQVTLRCSPISGHKSVSWYQQVLGQGPQFIFQYYEKEERGRGNFPDRFSARQFPNYSSELNVNALLLGDSALYLCASSSTGNTEAFFGQGTRLTVV.